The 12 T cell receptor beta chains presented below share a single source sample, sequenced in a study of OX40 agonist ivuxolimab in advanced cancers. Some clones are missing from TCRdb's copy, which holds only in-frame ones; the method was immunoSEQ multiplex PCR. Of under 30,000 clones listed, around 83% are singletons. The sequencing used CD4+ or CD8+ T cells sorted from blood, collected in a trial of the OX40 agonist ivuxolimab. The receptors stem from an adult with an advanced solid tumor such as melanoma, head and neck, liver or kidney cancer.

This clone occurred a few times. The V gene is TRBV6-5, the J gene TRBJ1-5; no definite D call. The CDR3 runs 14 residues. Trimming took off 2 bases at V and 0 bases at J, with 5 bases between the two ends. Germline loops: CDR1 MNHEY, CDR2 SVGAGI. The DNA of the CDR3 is TGTGCCAGCAGTTACCCAGGTAGCAATCAGCCCCAGCATTTT. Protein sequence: CASSYPGSNQPQHF.

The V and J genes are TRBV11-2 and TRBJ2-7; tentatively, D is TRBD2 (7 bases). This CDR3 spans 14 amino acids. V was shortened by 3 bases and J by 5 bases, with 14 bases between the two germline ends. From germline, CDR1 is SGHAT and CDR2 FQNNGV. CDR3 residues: CASSFLGGGHEQYF. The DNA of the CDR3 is TGTGCCAGCAGCTTCCTGGGGGGGGGCCACGAGCAGTACTTC.

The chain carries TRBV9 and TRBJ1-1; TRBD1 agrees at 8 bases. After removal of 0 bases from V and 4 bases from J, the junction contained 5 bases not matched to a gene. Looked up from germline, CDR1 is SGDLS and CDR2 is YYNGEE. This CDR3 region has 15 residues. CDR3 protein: CASSVDGQGGTEAFF. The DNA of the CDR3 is TGTGCCAGCAGCGTAGATGGACAGGGCGGCACTGAAGCTTTCTTT.

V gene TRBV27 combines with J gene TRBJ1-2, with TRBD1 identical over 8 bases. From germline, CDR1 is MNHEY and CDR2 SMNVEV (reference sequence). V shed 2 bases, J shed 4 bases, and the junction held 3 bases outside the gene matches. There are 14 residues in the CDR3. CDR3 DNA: TGTGCCAGCAGTTTACAGGGGGCAGGCTATGGCTACACCTTC. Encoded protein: CASSLQGAGYGYTF.

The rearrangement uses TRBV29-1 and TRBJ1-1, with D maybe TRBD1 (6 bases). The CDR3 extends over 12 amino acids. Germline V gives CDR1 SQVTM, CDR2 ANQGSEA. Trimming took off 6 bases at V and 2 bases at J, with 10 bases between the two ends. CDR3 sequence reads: CSVGQTNTEAFF. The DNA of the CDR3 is TGCAGCGTCGGACAGACAAACACTGAAGCTTTCTTT.

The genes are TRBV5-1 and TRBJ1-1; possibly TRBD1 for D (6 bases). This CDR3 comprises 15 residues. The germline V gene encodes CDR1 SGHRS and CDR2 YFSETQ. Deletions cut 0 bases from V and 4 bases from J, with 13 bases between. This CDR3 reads CASSLAGALGTEAFF. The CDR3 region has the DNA TGCGCCAGCAGCTTGGCGGGGGCATTGGGCACTGAAGCTTTCTTT.

CDR3 coding DNA: TGCGCCAGCAGCCCCGACACCTCTGCTGGTACGCAGTATTTT. It translates to CASSPDTSAGTQYF. The chain couples TRBV5-1 to TRBJ2-3; D is unresolved. The germline CDR1 and CDR2 sequences are SGHRS and YFSETQ. This CDR3 comprises 14 residues. Trimming left V 4 bases short and J 8 bases short, with 17 bases between.

CDR3 DNA sequence: TGTGCCACCAGCAGGGCGACAGGGGTGAGCACTGAAGCTTTCTTT. Translated: CATSRATGVSTEAFF. This chain connects TRBV15 to TRBJ1-1; 8 nucleotides align to TRBD1. V lost 3 bases and J lost 4; bases outside the gene matches: 7. Germline V gene sequence: CDR1 LNHNV, CDR2 YYDKDF (reference sequence). CDR3 length equals 15 residues.

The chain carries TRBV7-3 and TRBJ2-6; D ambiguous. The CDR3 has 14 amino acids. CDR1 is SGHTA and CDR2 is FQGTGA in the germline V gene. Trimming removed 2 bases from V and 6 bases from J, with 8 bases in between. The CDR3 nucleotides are TGTGCCAGCAGCTTAGTCGGGTCGGCCAACGTCCTGACTTTC. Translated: CASSLVGSANVLTF.

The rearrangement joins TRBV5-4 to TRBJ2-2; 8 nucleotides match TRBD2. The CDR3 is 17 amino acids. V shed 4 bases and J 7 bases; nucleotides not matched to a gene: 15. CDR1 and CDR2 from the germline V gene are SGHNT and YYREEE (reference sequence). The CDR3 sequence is CASSPGVAGRSGGELFF. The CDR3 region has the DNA TGTGCCAGCAGCCCCGGGGTAGCGGGGCGCTCGGGCGGGGAGCTGTTTTTT.

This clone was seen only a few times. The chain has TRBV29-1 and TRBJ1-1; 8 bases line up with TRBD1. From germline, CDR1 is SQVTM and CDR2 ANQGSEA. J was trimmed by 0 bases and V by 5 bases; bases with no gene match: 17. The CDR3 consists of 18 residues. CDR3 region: CSVCSSPGQAIMNTEAFF. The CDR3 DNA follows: TGCAGCGTTTGTTCGTCTCCGGGACAGGCAATCATGAACACTGAAGCTTTCTTT. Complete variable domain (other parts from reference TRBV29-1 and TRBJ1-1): SAVISQKPSRDICQRGTSLTIQCQVDSQVTMMFWYRQQPGQSLTLIATANQGSEATYESGFVIDKFPISRPNLTFSTLTVSNMSPEDSSIYLCSVCSSPGQAIMNTEAFFGQGTRLTVV.

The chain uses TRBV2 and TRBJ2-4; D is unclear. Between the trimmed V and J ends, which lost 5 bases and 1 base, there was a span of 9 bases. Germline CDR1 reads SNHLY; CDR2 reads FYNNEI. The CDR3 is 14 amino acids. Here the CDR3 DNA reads TGTGCCAGCAGTAGTGGGTGGGCCAAAAACATTCAGTACTTC. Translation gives CASSSGWAKNIQYF.